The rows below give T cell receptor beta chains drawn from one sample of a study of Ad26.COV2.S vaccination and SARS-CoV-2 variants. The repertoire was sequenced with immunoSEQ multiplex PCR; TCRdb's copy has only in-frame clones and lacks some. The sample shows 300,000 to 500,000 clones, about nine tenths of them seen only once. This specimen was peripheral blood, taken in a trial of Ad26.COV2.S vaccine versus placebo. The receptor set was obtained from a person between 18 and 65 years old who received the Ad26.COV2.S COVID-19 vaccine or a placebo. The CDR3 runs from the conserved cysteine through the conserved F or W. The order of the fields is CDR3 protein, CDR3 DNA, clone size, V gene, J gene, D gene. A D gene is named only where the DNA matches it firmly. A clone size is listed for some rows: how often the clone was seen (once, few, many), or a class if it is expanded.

CDR3aa: CATSRGPRPQKAGRGRSGANVLTF; CDR3nt: TGTGCCACCAGCAGAGGACCGAGACCCCAGAAAGCGGGCAGGGGACGCTCTGGGGCCAACGTCCTGACTTTC; abundance: .; v_gene: TRBV15; j_gene: TRBJ2-6; d_gene: .
CDR3aa: CASSYHTSGGAHEQFF; CDR3nt: TGTGCCAGCAGTTACCACACTAGCGGGGGGGCGCATGAGCAGTTCTTC; abundance: .; v_gene: TRBV6-2/TRBV6-3; j_gene: TRBJ2-1; d_gene: TRBD2
CDR3aa: CASSSLWTGMEAGELFF; CDR3nt: TGTGCCAGCAGTTCCTTATGGACAGGGATGGAAGCCGGGGAGCTGTTTTTT; abundance: .; v_gene: TRBV27; j_gene: TRBJ2-2; d_gene: TRBD1
CDR3aa: CASSKKPDGELFF; CDR3nt: TGTGCCAGCAGCAAGAAGCCAGACGGGGAGCTGTTTTTT; abundance: .; v_gene: TRBV7-2; j_gene: TRBJ2-2; d_gene: .
CDR3aa: CASRKINSPLHF; CDR3nt: TGTGCCAGCAGAAAGATAAATTCACCCCTCCACTTT; abundance: .; v_gene: TRBV7-9; j_gene: TRBJ1-6; d_gene: .
CDR3aa: CASSILDTNQPQHF; CDR3nt: TGTGCCAGCAGCATCCTAGACACCAATCAGCCCCAGCATTTT; abundance: .; v_gene: TRBV6-2/TRBV6-3; j_gene: TRBJ1-5; d_gene: .
CDR3aa: CASSSTSGGASYNEQFF; CDR3nt: TGTGCCAGCAGCTCTACTAGCGGGGGGGCATCTTACAATGAGCAGTTCTTC; abundance: few; v_gene: TRBV7-6; j_gene: TRBJ2-1; d_gene: TRBD2
CDR3aa: CASSLGVSPEAFF; CDR3nt: TGTGCCAGCAGCTTAGGGGTTAGCCCTGAAGCTTTCTTT; abundance: .; v_gene: TRBV7-8; j_gene: TRBJ1-1; d_gene: .
CDR3aa: CASSPGLDSYNEQFF; CDR3nt: TGTGCCAGCTCACCGGGACTAGACTCCTACAATGAGCAGTTCTTC; abundance: .; v_gene: TRBV18; j_gene: TRBJ2-1; d_gene: TRBD2
CDR3aa: CASSYRDGGSYEQYF; CDR3nt: TGTGCCAGCAGTTACCGGGACGGCGGTTCCTACGAGCAGTACTTC; abundance: .; v_gene: TRBV6-5; j_gene: TRBJ2-7; d_gene: .
CDR3aa: CASSPRDRHGYTF; CDR3nt: TGTGCCAGCAGCCCTCGGGACAGGCATGGCTACACCTTC; abundance: .; v_gene: TRBV5-4; j_gene: TRBJ1-2; d_gene: TRBD1
CDR3aa: CASSRPWGTTQETQYF; CDR3nt: TGTGCCAGCAGCCGACCTTGGGGGACTACTCAAGAGACCCAGTACTTC; abundance: .; v_gene: TRBV7-9; j_gene: TRBJ2-5; d_gene: TRBD2
CDR3aa: CASSLHGRQGDGYTF; CDR3nt: TGTGCCAGCAGCTTACACGGACGGCAAGGAGATGGCTACACCTTC; abundance: .; v_gene: TRBV7-9; j_gene: TRBJ1-2; d_gene: .
CDR3aa: CASSLPGQMNTEAFF; CDR3nt: TGTGCCAGCAGCTTACCCGGACAGATGAACACTGAAGCTTTCTTT; abundance: once; v_gene: TRBV5-4; j_gene: TRBJ1-1; d_gene: .
CDR3aa: CAWSQGSNSPLHF; CDR3nt: TGTGCCTGGAGTCAAGGGTCTAATTCACCCCTCCACTTT; abundance: .; v_gene: TRBV30; j_gene: TRBJ1-6; d_gene: .
CDR3aa: CASSYVGDTEAFF; CDR3nt: TGTGCCAGCAGTTACGTGGGGGATACTGAAGCTTTCTTT; abundance: .; v_gene: TRBV6-5; j_gene: TRBJ1-1; d_gene: .